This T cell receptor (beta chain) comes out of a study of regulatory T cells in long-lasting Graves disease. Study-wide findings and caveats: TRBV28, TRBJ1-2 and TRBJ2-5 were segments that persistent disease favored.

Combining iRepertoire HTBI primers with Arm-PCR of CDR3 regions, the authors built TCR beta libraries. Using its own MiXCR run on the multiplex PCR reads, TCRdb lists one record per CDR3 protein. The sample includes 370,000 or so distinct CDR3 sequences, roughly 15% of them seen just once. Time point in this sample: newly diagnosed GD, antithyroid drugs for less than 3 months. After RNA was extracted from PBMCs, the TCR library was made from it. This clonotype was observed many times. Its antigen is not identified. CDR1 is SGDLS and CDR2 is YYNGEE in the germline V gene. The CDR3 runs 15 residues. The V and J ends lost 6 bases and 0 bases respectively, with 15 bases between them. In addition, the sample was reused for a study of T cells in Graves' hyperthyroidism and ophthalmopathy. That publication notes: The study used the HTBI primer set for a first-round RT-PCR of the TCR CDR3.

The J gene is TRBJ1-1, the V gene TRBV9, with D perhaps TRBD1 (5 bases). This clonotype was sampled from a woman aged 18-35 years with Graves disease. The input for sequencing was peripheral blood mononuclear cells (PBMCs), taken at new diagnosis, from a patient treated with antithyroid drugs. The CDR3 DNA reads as TGTGCCAGCACCCAGGGTTCCTATATGAACACTGAAGCTTTCTTT. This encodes CASTQGSYMNTEAFF.